Described below is a single T cell receptor beta chain sequence and its context. Antigen: not known. CDR1 and CDR2 from the germline V gene are KGHSH and LQKENI. V shed 2 bases and J 4 bases; nucleotides not matched to a gene: 2. This CDR3 contains 14 residues. This entry belongs to a study of post-analysis software for immune sequencing data. About the research overall: Progressive-relapsing, secondary progressive and relapsing-remitting multiple sclerosis were among the disease courses included.

Carried by the TCR beta cDNA libraries were unique molecular identifiers. When roughly 1 to 10 million T cells were used, they gave approximately 530,000 cDNA molecules. TCRdb processed the PCR reads anew with MiXCR; each CDR3 protein has one entry. The sample shows about 820,000 distinct CDR3 sequences, about 53% of them seen only once. The study, taken as a whole, reports: Same-batch preparations were strongly co-clustered by F measure. Normalized Chao1 diversity was significantly lower in multiple sclerosis patients than in controls. Patients showed TRBV5-6, TRBV5-1 and TRBV20-1 among a handful of TRBV segments more frequent than in controls.

This sequence originates from a girl aged 5 to 17 with multiple sclerosis. Sequencing was carried out using blood. This chain links TRBV18 with TRBJ1-2; TRBD1 aligns across 9 bases. CDR3 in DNA: TGTGCCAGCTCACCAGGGACAGGGATCTATGGCTACACCTTC. Residues: CASSPGTGIYGYTF.